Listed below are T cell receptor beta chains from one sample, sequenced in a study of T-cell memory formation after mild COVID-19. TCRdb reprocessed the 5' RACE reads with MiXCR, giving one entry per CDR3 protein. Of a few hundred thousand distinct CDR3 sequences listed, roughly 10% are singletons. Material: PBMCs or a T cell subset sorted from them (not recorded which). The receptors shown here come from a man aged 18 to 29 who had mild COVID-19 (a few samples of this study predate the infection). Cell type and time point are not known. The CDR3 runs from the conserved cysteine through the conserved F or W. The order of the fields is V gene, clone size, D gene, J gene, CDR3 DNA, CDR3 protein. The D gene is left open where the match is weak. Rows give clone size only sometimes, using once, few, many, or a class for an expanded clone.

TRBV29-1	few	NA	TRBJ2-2	TGCAGCGTCCCCGGGGCCGTCGGGGAGCTGTTTTTT	CSVPGAVGELFF
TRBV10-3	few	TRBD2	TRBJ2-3	TGTGCCATCAGTGAGTCAACTAGCGGGGCAGTCACAGATACGCAGTATTTT	CAISESTSGAVTDTQYF
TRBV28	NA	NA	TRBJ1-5	TGTGCCAGCCTTCGGGGGGCAGTGTTTAGCAATCAGCCCCAGCATTTT	CASLRGAVFSNQPQHF
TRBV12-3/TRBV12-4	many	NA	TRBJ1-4	TGTGCCAGCAGTTTTACTCTGGGGCGGGGGAATGAAAAACTGTTTTTT	CASSFTLGRGNEKLFF
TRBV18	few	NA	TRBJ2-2	TGTGCCAGCTCACCTCCGACTTCAGACACCGGGGAGCTGTTTTTT	CASSPPTSDTGELFF
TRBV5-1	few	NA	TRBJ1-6	TGCGCCAGCAGCCAGCTTCGGACGGCACGGGGTTCACCCCTCCACTTT	CASSQLRTARGSPLHF
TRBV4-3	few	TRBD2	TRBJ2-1	TGCGCCAGCAGCCAAGGGCACGCCGGGGGGAATGAGCAGTTCTTC	CASSQGHAGGNEQFF
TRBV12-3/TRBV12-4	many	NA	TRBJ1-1	TGTGCCAGCAGACTCGGTGGGGGTAGGAACACTGAAGCTTTCTTT	CASRLGGGRNTEAFF
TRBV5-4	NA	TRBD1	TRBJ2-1	TGTGCCAGCAGCACCCGCTTCCGGGACAGAGACAATGAGCAGTTCTTC	CASSTRFRDRDNEQFF
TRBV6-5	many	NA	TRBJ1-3	TGTGCCAGCAGTGTCTCACAGAGGGCCTCTGGAAACACCATATATTTT	CASSVSQRASGNTIYF
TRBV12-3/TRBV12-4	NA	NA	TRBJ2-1	TGTGCCAGCAGTTTAGTGGGCCATGAGCAGTTCTTC	CASSLVGHEQFF
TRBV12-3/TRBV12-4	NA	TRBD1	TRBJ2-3	TGTGCCAGCACTGAAGGACAGGGCGGCGCAGATACGCAGTATTTT	CASTEGQGGADTQYF
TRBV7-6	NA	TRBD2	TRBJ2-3	TGTGCCAGCACCATCTTGACTAGCGGGGGGGCCCTAAGCACAGATACGCAGTATTTT	CASTILTSGGALSTDTQYF
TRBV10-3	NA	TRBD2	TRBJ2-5	TGTGCCATCAGTGAACAGCGGGGGTACCAAGAGACCCAGTACTTC	CAISEQRGYQETQYF
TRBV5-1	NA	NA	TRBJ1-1	TGCGCCAGCAGCTCGGACCCCACGGATAAAGCTTTCTTT	CASSSDPTDKAFF
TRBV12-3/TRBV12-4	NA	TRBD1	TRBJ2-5	TGTGCCAGCAGTGTTGGCAGGGGGCTGAAGACCCAGTACTTC	CASSVGRGLKTQYF
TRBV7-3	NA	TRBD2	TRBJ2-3	TGTGCCAGCAGCAGGACCGGGACTAGTGATACGCAGTATTTT	CASSRTGTSDTQYF
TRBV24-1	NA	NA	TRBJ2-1	TGTGCCACCAGTGAACCCCCGGGGAGGGGGCATAGCAATGAGCAGTTCTTC	CATSEPPGRGHSNEQFF
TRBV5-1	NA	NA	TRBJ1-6	TGCGCCAGCCAAACGACAGGCGGAGTCCTCCACTTT	CASQTTGGVLHF
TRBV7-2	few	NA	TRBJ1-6	TGTGCCGGCAGCTACAACTTTAATTCACCCCTCCACTTT	CAGSYNFNSPLHF
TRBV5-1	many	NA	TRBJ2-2	TGCGCCAGCAGCTTGGTTCCCACCGGGGAGCTGTTTTTT	CASSLVPTGELFF
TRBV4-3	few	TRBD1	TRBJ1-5	TGCGCCAGCAGCCGAAGTTTCGGGACAGGTGACAATCAGCCCCAGCATTTT	CASSRSFGTGDNQPQHF
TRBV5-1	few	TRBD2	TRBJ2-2	TGCGCCAGCAGCTTGGAGGGACTAGTCGGCGGGGAGCTGTTTTTT	CASSLEGLVGGELFF
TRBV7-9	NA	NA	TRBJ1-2	TGTGCCAGCAGCATCCGGGGCTCTACTAACTATGGCTACACCTTC	CASSIRGSTNYGYTF
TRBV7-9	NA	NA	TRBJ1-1	TGTGCCAGCAGCTTAGCCCCCGGGGATGAAACTTTCTTT	CASSLAPGDETFF
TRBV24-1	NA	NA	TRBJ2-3	TGTGCCACCAGTGAAACCGGGGGCACAGATACGCAGTATTTT	CATSETGGTDTQYF
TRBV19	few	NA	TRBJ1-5	TGTGCCAGTAGTCGTCCCGCCGGGACGGCCTACAATCAGCCCCAGCATTTT	CASSRPAGTAYNQPQHF
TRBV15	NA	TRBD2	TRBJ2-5	TGTGCCACCAGCCGACCTAGGGCTAGCGGGGGTATGGGGGAGACCCAGTACTTC	CATSRPRASGGMGETQYF
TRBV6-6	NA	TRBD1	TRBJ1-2	TGTGCCAGCAGTTGGGCTACAGGGGGCGATGGCTACACCTTC	CASSWATGGDGYTF
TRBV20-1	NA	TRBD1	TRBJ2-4	TGCAGTGCTAGAGACAGGGGGTACATTCAGTACTTC	CSARDRGYIQYF
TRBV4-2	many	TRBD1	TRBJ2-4	TGTGCCAGCAGCCAAGCCGAGACGGACAGGGGGCTTGCCAAAAACATTCAGTACTTC	CASSQAETDRGLAKNIQYF
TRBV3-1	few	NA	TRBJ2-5	TGTGCCAGCAGCCCCCGGGGGGCTGAGACCCAGTACTTC	CASSPRGAETQYF
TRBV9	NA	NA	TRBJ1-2	TGTGCCAGCAGCGTAGATCTCCAACCCTATGGCTACACCTTC	CASSVDLQPYGYTF
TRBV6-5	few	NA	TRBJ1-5	TGTGCCAGCGGGAACAGACAGGCGGATCAGCCCCAGCATTTT	CASGNRQADQPQHF
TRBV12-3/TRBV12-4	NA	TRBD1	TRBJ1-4	TGTGCCAGCAGTCCGACCGGGACAGGGGGAACTAATGAAAAACTGTTTTTT	CASSPTGTGGTNEKLFF
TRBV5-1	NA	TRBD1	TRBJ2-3	TGCGCCAGCAGCTTCGGGACAGACAAAGATACGCAGTATTTT	CASSFGTDKDTQYF
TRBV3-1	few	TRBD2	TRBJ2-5	TGTGCCAGCAGCCAAGAACCCCCTCAGAGCGGGGGTAGAGAGACCCAGTACTTC	CASSQEPPQSGGRETQYF
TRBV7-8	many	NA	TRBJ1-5	TGTGCCAGCAGCGCCCAAGGGCGAGGGGGTAGCAATCAGCCCCAGCATTTT	CASSAQGRGGSNQPQHF
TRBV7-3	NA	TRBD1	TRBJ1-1	TGTGCCAGCAGACACGACAGGGACACTGAAGCTTTCTTT	CASRHDRDTEAFF
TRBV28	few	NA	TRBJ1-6	TGTGCCAGCAGCATTAGCTCCTATAATTCACCCCTCCACTTT	CASSISSYNSPLHF
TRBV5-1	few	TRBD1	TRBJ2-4	TGCGCCAGCAGCTTGGATGCCAGGGGGCTTGACATTCAGTACTTC	CASSLDARGLDIQYF
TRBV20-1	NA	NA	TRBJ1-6	TGCAGTGCTGGTCCTAATTCACCCCTCCACTTT	CSAGPNSPLHF
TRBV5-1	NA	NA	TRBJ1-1	TGCGCCAGCAGCTTACAAGGGTTAGACACTGAAGCTTTCTTT	CASSLQGLDTEAFF
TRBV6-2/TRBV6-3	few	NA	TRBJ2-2	TGTGCCAGCAGAGCTGGGCCCGGGAAGCTGTTTTTT	CASRAGPGKLFF
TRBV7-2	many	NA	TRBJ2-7	TGTGCCAGCAGCTTAGTCGGCCAGGGGATCGCCTACGAGCAGTACTTC	CASSLVGQGIAYEQYF
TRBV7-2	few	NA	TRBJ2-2	TGTGCCAGCAGCTCTGATAGCATCACCGGGGAGCTGTTTTTT	CASSSDSITGELFF
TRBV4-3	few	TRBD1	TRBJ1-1	TGCGCCAGCAGCCCAGGGGCCAGGGGGCTGGGGAACACTGAAGCTTTCTTT	CASSPGARGLGNTEAFF
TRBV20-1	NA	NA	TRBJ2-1	TGCAGTGCTAGAGAGGGTAGGGAGCAGTTCTTC	CSAREGREQFF
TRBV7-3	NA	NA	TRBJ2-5	TGTGCCAGCAGCCGGGCGGGGGCTCGGCAAGAGACCCAGTACTTC	CASSRAGARQETQYF
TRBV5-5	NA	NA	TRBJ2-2	TGTGCCAGCAGGAGAGGGCCGGTGAACACCGGGGAGCTGTTTTTT	CASRRGPVNTGELFF